The 27 T cell receptor beta chains given below trace back to one sample, sequenced in a study of OX40 agonist ivuxolimab in advanced cancers. The table came from immunoSEQ multiplex PCR; TCRdb's copy has only in-frame clones and leaves some out. The sample shows tens of thousands of clones, 90% to 95% of them seen only once. The source material was CD4+ or CD8+ T cells sorted from blood, sampled in a trial of the OX40 agonist ivuxolimab. The origin of the receptors is an adult with an advanced solid tumor such as melanoma, head and neck, liver or kidney cancer.

V is TRBV10-3 and J is TRBJ1-1, with 12 positions matching TRBD1. Germline-derived CDR1 and CDR2 are ENHRY and SYGVKD. The CDR3 sequence is 15 residues long. With V trimmed by 2 bases and J by 4 bases, 2 bases remained unmatched. This CDR3 reads CAISEGTGGLTEAFF. The CDR3 region has the DNA TGTGCCATCAGTGAGGGGACAGGGGGCCTCACTGAAGCTTTCTTT.

A single count supports this clone. The chain employs TRBV4-1 and TRBJ1-1; D is uncertain. The germline V gene has CDR1 MGHRA and CDR2 YSYEKL. V lost 3 bases to trimming and J lost 5 bases, with 16 bases between them. The CDR3 contains 15 residues. The CDR3, as DNA: TGCGCCAGCAGCCATAGCGGTCAGGTGGGTACTGAAGCTTTCTTT. This codes for CASSHSGQVGTEAFF.

V usage is TRBV6-5 and J usage is TRBJ2-2, with 8 nucleotides matching TRBD2. Trimming at V came to 2 bases and at J to 6 bases, leaving 8 bases not matched to a gene. CDR1 MNHEY and CDR2 SVGAGI come from the germline V gene. The CDR3 sequence is 16 residues long. The CDR3 loop is CASSYGAGGGSGELFF. As DNA, the CDR3 is TGTGCCAGCAGTTACGGGGCGGGAGGAGGGTCCGGGGAGCTGTTTTTT.

The V call is TRBV9, the J call TRBJ2-1; no clear D gene. Germline V gene data show CDR1 as SGDLS and CDR2 as YYNGEE. The germline V and J ends were trimmed by 4 bases and 7 bases, with 9 bases remaining between them. This CDR3 comprises 12 residues. The CDR3 nucleotides are TGTGCCAGCAGCCCGATCGGGAATGAGCAGTTCTTC. This codes for CASSPIGNEQFF.

This chain joins TRBV19 and TRBJ2-3; 8 bases match TRBD2. Per the germline V gene, CDR1 is LNHDA and CDR2 is SQIVND (reference sequence). The CDR3 spans 16 residues. The V segment lost 0 bases and the J segment 7 bases; nucleotides outside the gene matches: 9. The CDR3 DNA follows: TGTGCCAGTAGTATAGATCTTGCGGGGGGCGGAAATACGCAGTATTTT. Encoded protein: CASSIDLAGGGNTQYF.

The chain recombines TRBV5-4 with TRBJ1-2, with D possibly matching TRBD1 (5 bases). The germline CDR1 and CDR2 sequences are SGHNT and YYREEE (reference sequence). This CDR3 has 14 amino acids. V lost 4 bases and J lost 3, with 13 bases in between. CDR3 nucleotide sequence: TGTGCCAGCAGCAAAGACAGAGGATACTATGGCTACACCTTC. It yields the protein CASSKDRGYYGYTF. Variable domain in full (rest from reference TRBV5-4 and TRBJ1-2): ETGVTQSPTHLIKTRGQQVTLRCSSQSGHNTVSWYQQALGQGPQFIFQYYREEENGRGNFPPRFSGLQFPNYSSELNVNALELDDSALYLCASSKDRGYYGYTFGSGTRLTVV.

This sequence joins TRBV9 and TRBJ2-1; 10 bases line up with TRBD2. The CDR3 loop spans 16 amino acids. The V segment lost 0 bases and the J segment 4 bases; nucleotides outside the gene matches: 4. Germline CDR1 SGDLS, CDR2 YYNGEE. The CDR3 sequence: CASSVEGLANYNEQFF. The CDR3 DNA sequence: TGTGCCAGCAGCGTAGAGGGACTAGCGAATTACAATGAGCAGTTCTTC.

The chain has TRBV7-9 and TRBJ1-2, with 8 bases aligning to TRBD1. Losses at the gene ends were 5 bases for V and 2 bases for J; bases not matched to a gene: 13. Germline CDR1 and CDR2: SEHNR and FQNEAQ (reference sequence). The CDR3 runs 17 residues. This chain's CDR3 is CASSPTHGTGLNYGYTF. CDR3 bases: TGTGCCAGCAGCCCGACCCATGGGACAGGATTAAACTATGGCTACACCTTC.

V usage is TRBV28 and J usage is TRBJ2-7, with TRBD2 matching 7 bases. The length of the CDR3 is 16 residues. CDR1 is MDHEN, CDR2 SYDVKM, per germline. Trimming removed 1 base from V and 2 bases from J; junction bases left unmatched: 8. CDR3 in DNA: TGTGCCAGCAGTTTATTTTCCAGCGGGGCACCCTACGAGCAGTACTTC. It codes for CASSLFSSGAPYEQYF.

The V and J genes are TRBV19 and TRBJ2-3, with D possibly being TRBD1 (6 bases). This CDR3 is built from 18 residues. CDR1 is LNHDA, CDR2 SQIVND, per germline (reference sequence). Trimming shortened V by 1 base and J by 2 bases, and 19 bases separated the two germline ends. The CDR3 DNA sequence: TGTGCCAGTAGTATAGTAGGGTTGGGACAACTACTCACAGATACGCAGTATTTT. Translation gives CASSIVGLGQLLTDTQYF.

The chain recombines TRBV29-1 with TRBJ1-2, with D maybe TRBD1 (5 bases). The CDR3 length is 14 residues. Germline CDR1 reads SQVTM; CDR2 reads ANQGSEA. V was trimmed by 6 bases and J by 4 bases, leaving 18 bases between them. This chain's CDR3 is CSVGLRDWGYGYTF. The CDR3 nucleotides are TGCAGCGTCGGGTTGCGGGACTGGGGCTATGGCTACACCTTC.

The chain has TRBV5-1 and TRBJ1-1; D is perhaps TRBD1 (5 bases). The CDR3 sequence is 15 residues long. The V and J ends lost 4 bases and 0 bases respectively, with 13 bases between them. Germline V gene lookup returns CDR1 SGHRS and CDR2 YFSETQ. The chain's CDR3 is CASSPNGGMNTEAFF. CDR3 sequence (DNA): TGCGCCAGCAGCCCGAACGGGGGAATGAACACTGAAGCTTTCTTT.

The V call is TRBV12-1, the J call TRBJ1-5. TRBV12-1 is a pseudogene. The CDR3 is 19 amino acids. The CDR3 DNA is TGTGCCAGCAGCTTTGTGGGGATCGGGAGAGAAGCCCGAAATCAGCCCCAGCATTTT. As protein: CASSFVGIGREARNQPQHF.

The chain has TRBV7-2 and TRBJ2-5, with D possibly matching TRBD1 (6 bases). With 0 bases removed from V and 4 bases from J, the gap between germline ends came to 12 bases. The CDR3 consists of 15 residues. Germline-derived CDR1 and CDR2 are SGHTA and FQGNSA. CDR3: CASSLALARGETQYF. CDR3 coding DNA: TGTGCCAGCAGCTTAGCTTTAGCCAGGGGAGAGACCCAGTACTTC.

The J gene is TRBJ1-1, the V gene TRBV9; D gene unclear. Deletions cut 0 bases from V and 3 bases from J, with 9 bases between. Germline V gene data show CDR1 as SGDLS and CDR2 as YYNGEE. The CDR3 extends over 14 amino acids. CDR3 amino acids: CASSVGSEDTEAFF. In nucleotides, the CDR3 is TGTGCCAGCAGCGTAGGATCTGAAGACACTGAAGCTTTCTTT.

The chain couples TRBV19 to TRBJ1-4; D call uncertain. Germline CDR1 is LNHDA and CDR2 is SQIVND (reference sequence). The CDR3 contains 16 residues. With 5 bases removed from V and 3 bases from J, the gap between germline ends came to 16 bases. CDR3 sequence: CASSASLGVPNEKLFF. The CDR3 DNA sequence: TGTGCCAGTAGTGCTAGCCTTGGGGTTCCTAATGAAAAACTGTTTTTT.

The V gene is TRBV7-8, the J gene TRBJ2-7; 9 positions match TRBD1. The CDR3 consists of 14 residues. Germline lookup yields CDR1 SGHVS and CDR2 FQNEAQ. The junction had 4 bases not matched to a gene; V was cut back by 1 base and J by 6 bases. The CDR3 nucleotides read TGTGCCAGCAGCTTAGGGGGACAGGGAAGCGAGCAGTACGTC. Its protein is CASSLGGQGSEQYV.

The chain joins TRBV2 to TRBJ2-7, with D perhaps being TRBD1 or TRBD2 (7 bases each). This CDR3 spans 15 amino acids. The germline gives CDR1 SNHLY, CDR2 FYNNEI. V shed 6 bases and J shed 4 bases, with 19 bases lying between them. DNA for the CDR3: TGTGCCAGCAGCCAGGGGGGGCGCGTCACGTACGAGCAGTACTTC. It codes for CASSQGGRVTYEQYF.

The gene calls are TRBV5-1 and TRBJ1-2; the D gene is possibly TRBD1 (6 bases). The V gene's germline CDR1 is SGHRS and CDR2 YFSETQ. The CDR3 is made up of 13 amino acids. The V end lost 8 bases, the J end lost 6 bases, and 17 bases lay between the germline ends. The CDR3 spells CASQGHPNNGYTF. The CDR3 region has the DNA TGCGCCAGTCAGGGACACCCAAACAATGGCTACACCTTC.

This clone was picked up one time. The chain links TRBV7-9 to TRBJ1-1; D perhaps matches TRBD1 (5 bases). CDR1 and CDR2 (germline): SEHNR, FQNEAQ (reference sequence). V was clipped by 5 bases and J by 8 bases, with 21 bases between them. There are 15 residues in the CDR3. CDR3 sequence (DNA): TGTGCCAGCAGCCGCACCGGGACTGGTTCCGTCGAAGCTTTCTTT. This codes for CASSRTGTGSVEAFF.

The J gene is TRBJ2-7, the V gene TRBV5-1, with D hard to call. The CDR3 has 14 amino acids. The V end was cut by 2 bases, the J end by 2 bases, with 11 bases between. Germline assignment: CDR1 SGHRS and CDR2 YFSETQ. The CDR3 loop reads CASSFRSSPYEQYF. As DNA, the CDR3 is TGCGCCAGCAGCTTCAGAAGCTCTCCCTACGAGCAGTACTTC.

V is TRBV9 and J is TRBJ2-1, with 7 positions matching TRBD1. Germline loops: CDR1 SGDLS, CDR2 YYNGEE. V shed 4 bases and J 3 bases; nucleotides not matched to a gene: 7. This CDR3 is built from 15 residues. CDR3 sequence: CASSYQGVGYNEQFF. The CDR3 DNA reads TGTGCCAGCAGCTATCAGGGGGTAGGCTACAATGAGCAGTTCTTC.

The rearrangement links TRBV19 to TRBJ1-5, with 8 bases aligning to TRBD1. This CDR3 region has 15 residues. Germline V gene data show CDR1 as LNHDA and CDR2 as SQIVND (reference sequence). V gave up 7 bases and J gave up 5 bases; unmatched junction bases: 10. The CDR3 nucleotides are TGTGCCAGTACCATTGGGGCAGGGGGCGATCAGCCCCAGCATTTT. As protein: CASTIGAGGDQPQHF.

V gene TRBV27 combines with J gene TRBJ2-5, with 12 bases aligning to TRBD2. The germline V gene encodes CDR1 MNHEY and CDR2 SMNVEV (reference sequence). The length of the CDR3 is 16 residues. The ends lost 5 bases at V and 5 bases at J; junction bases unmatched: 9. CDR3 nucleotide sequence: TGTGCCAGCAGTCCGGAACTAGCGGGAGGCCGTGAGACCCAGTACTTC. Translation: CASSPELAGGRETQYF.

CDR3 DNA: TGTGCCAGTAGTATAGGAGAAGGAAATGAGCAGTTCTTC. It yields the protein CASSIGEGNEQFF. The chain joins TRBV19 to TRBJ2-1; D call uncertain. With 1 base removed from V and 7 bases from J, the gap between germline ends came to 8 bases. This CDR3 is built from 13 residues. Looked up from germline, CDR1 is LNHDA and CDR2 is SQIVND (reference sequence).

This clone was counted once. The CDR3, as DNA: TGCAGCGTTGTAACAGGGGAGCGAGGCTACACCTTC. It is translated as CSVVTGERGYTF. The V and J genes are TRBV29-1 and TRBJ1-2, with TRBD1 identical over 7 bases. The trim removed 4 bases at V and 8 bases at J, leaving 7 bases unmatched. Germline V gene data show CDR1 as SQVTM and CDR2 as ANQGSEA. This CDR3 contains 12 residues.

The V call is TRBV27, the J call TRBJ2-1, with D unclear. Deletions cut 2 bases from V and 0 bases from J, with 8 bases between. This CDR3 spans 15 amino acids. Germline CDR1 and CDR2: MNHEY and SMNVEV (reference sequence). Here the CDR3 DNA reads TGTGCCAGCAGTTTAGACGGCAGCTCCTACAATGAGCAGTTCTTC. This gives the protein CASSLDGSSYNEQFF.